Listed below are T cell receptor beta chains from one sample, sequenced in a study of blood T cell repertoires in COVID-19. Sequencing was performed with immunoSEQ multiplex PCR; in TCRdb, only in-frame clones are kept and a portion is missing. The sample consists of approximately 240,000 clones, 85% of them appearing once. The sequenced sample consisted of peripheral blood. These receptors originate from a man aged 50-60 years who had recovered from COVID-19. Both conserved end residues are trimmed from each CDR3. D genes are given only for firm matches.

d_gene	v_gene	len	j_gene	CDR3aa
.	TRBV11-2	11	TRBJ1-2	ASSLVGRYGYT
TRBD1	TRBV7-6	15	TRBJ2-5	ASSLGQVKGRKETQY
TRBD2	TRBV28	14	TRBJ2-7	ASSLWGSGRSYEQY
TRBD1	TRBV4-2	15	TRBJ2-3	ASSHSGTGGQTDTQY
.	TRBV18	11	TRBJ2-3	ASSRTSTDTQY
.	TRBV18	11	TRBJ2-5	ASSGTRQETQY
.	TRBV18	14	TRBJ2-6	ASSPNRDSGANVLT
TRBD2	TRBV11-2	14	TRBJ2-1	ASSTDLAAPYNEQF
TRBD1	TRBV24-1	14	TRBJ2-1	ATSDPTGGGYNEQF
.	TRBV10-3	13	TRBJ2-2	AITQTGTNTGELF
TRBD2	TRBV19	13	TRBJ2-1	ASSIRTSGTNEQF